The clone carrying this T cell receptor beta chain was seen a handful of times. This sample was taken from a study of T-cell memory formation after mild COVID-19. The CDR3 loop spans 17 amino acids. V lost 4 bases and J lost 3, with 22 bases in between. Germline V gives CDR1 DFQATT, CDR2 SNEGSKA (reference sequence). TCRdb ran MiXCR on the 5' RACE reads and lists one entry per CDR3 protein. The data contain about 180,000 distinct CDR3 sequences, under 20% of them singletons. The receptor comes from an adult woman who had mild COVID-19 (a few samples of this study predate the infection). Cell type and time point are not known. The chain uses TRBV20-1 and TRBJ1-5; perhaps TRBD1 as D (5 bases). Input material: PBMCs or a T cell subset sorted from them (not recorded which). CDR3 loop: CSATRVIRDGPNQPQHF. The CDR3 DNA sequence: TGCAGTGCTACTAGGGTGATCCGGGACGGACCCAATCAGCCCCAGCATTTT.